What follows are 7 T cell receptor beta chains derived from one specimen sequenced in a study of blood T cells in healthy people across ages. Together with a sample-barcoded 5' primer, a J-beta primer mix was included in a second PCR lasting about 7 to 11 cycles. TCRdb reprocessed the 5' RACE reads via MiXCR and lists one record per CDR3 protein. The sample has approximately 1,000,000 distinct CDR3 sequences, more than 35% seen once. The sample was blood. The receptors here all came from a woman in her fifties or sixties in good health.

The count of this clonotype is one. The rearrangement joins TRBV15 to TRBJ2-1; tentatively, D is TRBD1 (5 bases). Trimming pared 6 bases from V and 1 base from J, leaving 16 bases between. Germline-derived CDR1 and CDR2 are LNHNV and YYDKDF (reference sequence). This CDR3 spans 16 amino acids. The CDR3: CATRRLQGGSYNEQFF. The CDR3 DNA reads as TGTGCCACCAGGCGCCTCCAGGGTGGGTCCTACAATGAGCAGTTCTTC.

This clonotype showed up just a few times. The V call is TRBV21-1, the J call TRBJ2-7; the D call in the table, TRBD1, was not verified against the DNA. TRBV21-1 counts as a pseudogene. This CDR3 region has 16 residues. The CDR3 is CASTKLKGTGPYEQYF. DNA of the CDR3: TGTGCCAGCACCAAACTTAAGGGGACAGGTCCCTACGAGCAGTACTTC.

The chain couples TRBV2 to TRBJ2-4, with TRBD1 as a possible D gene (6 bases). The J call may not be correct, given that the DNA end is closer to TRBJ2-7. Germline loops: CDR1 SNHLY, CDR2 FYNNEI. The CDR3 spans 14 residues. The CDR3 nucleotides are TGTGCCAGCAGCGCACCATTCGGGACAAACGAGCAGTACTTC. Translated, it gives CASSAPFGTNEQYF.

In its sample, this clonotype was seen once. The chain has TRBV15 and TRBJ2-5, with 13 bases matching TRBD2. The J segment lost 1 base and the V segment lost 7 bases, leaving 12 bases of the junction unmatched. Looked up from germline, CDR1 is LNHNV and CDR2 is YYDKDF (reference sequence). CDR3 length: 18 amino acids. CDR3 nucleotide sequence: TGTGCCACCACCCCCACGGGACTAGCGGGAAGTTTCCAAGAGACCCAGTACTTC. It translates to CATTPTGLAGSFQETQYF.

V and J are TRBV20-1 and TRBJ2-3; 8 bases map to TRBD2. V lost 4 bases to trimming and J lost 1 base; unmatched junction nucleotides: 4. CDR3 length: 14 residues. CDR1 and CDR2 from the germline V gene are DFQATT and SNEGSKA (reference sequence). In DNA, the CDR3 is TGCAGTGCTACTCGGGAGGGCGGCACAGATACGCAGTATTTT. It specifies CSATREGGTDTQYF.

There are a few counts of this clonotype. The chain combines TRBV28 with TRBJ2-7, with 7 bases identical to TRBD1. This CDR3 comprises 15 residues. With 1 base clipped from V and 3 bases from J, the junction kept 6 bases outside the gene matches. Germline CDR1 and CDR2: MDHEN and SYDVKM. The CDR3 coding sequence is TGTGCCAGCAGTTTATCGGGACAGATCTTCTACGAGCAGTACTTC. Encoded protein: CASSLSGQIFYEQYF.

This clonotype has a handful of counts. This chain joins TRBV7-9 and TRBJ2-1; D is unresolved. CDR3 length equals 13 residues. The germline gives CDR1 SEHNR, CDR2 FQNEAQ (reference sequence). Between the trimmed V and J ends, which lost 5 bases and 6 bases, there was a span of 11 bases. The CDR3 DNA sequence: TGTGCCAGCAGCCGTCCCGCCTTCAATGAGCAGTTCTTC. It is translated as CASSRPAFNEQFF.